Shown below are 21 T cell receptor beta chains from a single sample sequenced in a study of sequential checkpoint blockade in melanoma. Method: immunoSEQ multiplex PCR; TCRdb's copy keeps in-frame clones and lacks some. The table shows 3,500 to 5,000 clones, with around 57% occurring only once. The treatment is: randomized to nivolumab then ipilimumab (arm A) or the reverse (arm B). Here the sequenced sample was CD8+ T cells sorted from blood (inferred from file names), taken from a patient given nivolumab and ipilimumab in sequence. The receptors were gathered from a human donor with melanoma.

The rearrangement joins TRBV5-1 to TRBJ2-7; a weak D match, TRBD1 (5 bases). In germline, CDR1 is SGHRS, CDR2 YFSETQ. The CDR3 runs to 11 residues. The V end was cut by 6 bases, the J end by 6 bases, with 10 bases between. The CDR3 DNA is TGCGCCAGCATCCAGGGCGCCGAGCAGTACTTC. Protein: CASIQGAEQYF.

The chain couples TRBV11-2 to TRBJ2-7; TRBD2 agrees at 8 bases. V trimming: 4 bases; J trimming: 0 bases; junction bases outside the gene matches: 2. CDR3 length: 14 residues. In germline, CDR1 is SGHAT, CDR2 FQNNGV. The DNA for the CDR3 is TGTGCCAGCAGCTCCAGCGGGAGCTCCTACGAGCAGTACTTC. It yields the protein CASSSSGSSYEQYF.

In this sample, this clone turned up a few times. The chain combines TRBV5-1 with TRBJ2-1, with TRBD2 matching 10 bases. J was trimmed by 9 bases and V by 0 bases; bases with no gene match: 6. Per the germline V gene, CDR1 is SGHRS and CDR2 is YFSETQ. CDR3 length equals 15 residues. CDR3 region: CASSLALAGVSEQFF. The CDR3 nucleotides read TGCGCCAGCAGCTTGGCCCTAGCGGGAGTGAGTGAGCAGTTCTTC.

Sample share makes this clone medium-sized (0.01 to 0.1%). The chain links TRBV7-9 to TRBJ1-2, with unresolved D. The CDR3 is made up of 13 amino acids. CDR1 and CDR2 from the germline V gene are SEHNR and FQNEAQ (reference sequence). Between the trimmed V and J ends, which lost 5 bases and 8 bases, there was a span of 15 bases. The CDR3 spells CASSQAAGSGYTF. DNA of the CDR3: TGTGCCAGCAGCCAAGCTGCGGGGAGCGGCTACACCTTC.

J is TRBJ2-7 and V is TRBV25-1, with 13 bases fitting TRBD2. Trimming took 10 bases from V and 7 from J; bases not matched to a gene: 10. CDR1 MGHDK and CDR2 SYGVNS come from the germline V gene. This CDR3 contains 14 residues. The CDR3 loop reads CATSPGLAGTEQYF. In nucleotides, the CDR3 is TGTGCCACCTCACCGGGACTAGCGGGAACTGAGCAGTACTTC.

This clone is classed as large (0.1 to 1%). DNA of the CDR3: TGTGCCAGCAAGGGTCCGGGAGCCGAGCAGTACTTC. Residues: CASKGPGAEQYF. The V gene is TRBV7-9, the J gene TRBJ2-7; TRBD2 might be the D (6 bases). CDR3 length: 12 residues. Trimming removed 7 bases at V and 6 bases at J, with 13 bases between. In germline, CDR1 is SEHNR, CDR2 FQNEAQ (reference sequence).

The J gene is TRBJ2-1, the V gene TRBV4-3; the D gene is possibly TRBD1 (6 bases). The CDR3 spans 13 residues. V lost 4 bases, J lost 5 bases, and 9 bases lay in between. Per the germline V gene, CDR1 is LGHNA and CDR2 is YSLEER. Here the CDR3 reads CASSPPGDNEQFF. The CDR3 nucleotides are TGCGCCAGCAGCCCCCCAGGGGACAATGAGCAGTTCTTC.

This clone was seen just once. J is TRBJ2-5 and V is TRBV10-3; D gene unclear. This CDR3 has 13 amino acids. The V end lost 5 bases, the J end lost 3 bases, and 10 bases lay between the germline ends. Germline lookup yields CDR1 ENHRY and CDR2 SYGVKD. The CDR3 DNA sequence: TGTGCCATCAGTCCCGAGGTTAAAGAGACCCAGTACTTC. As protein: CAISPEVKETQYF.

This chain uses TRBV14 with TRBJ2-4, with D possibly matching TRBD2 (6 bases). The germline V gene has CDR1 SGHDN and CDR2 FVKESK. The CDR3 covers 17 residues. Trimming cost V 1 base and J 0 bases, with 13 bases left between them. CDR3 sequence (DNA): TGTGCCAGCAGCCAAGGTAGGGGAGGATTAGCCAAAAACATTCAGTACTTC. It translates to CASSQGRGGLAKNIQYF.

This clone was counted only a few times. The chain employs TRBV30 and TRBJ1-1; no clear D gene. V was clipped by 0 bases and J by 6 bases, with 14 bases between them. CDR3 size: 14 residues. Germline assignment: CDR1 GTSNPN and CDR2 SVGIG (reference sequence). The CDR3 bases are TGTGCCTGGAGTGTAGAAGGTACTAGGCCTGAAGCTTTCTTT. It is translated as CAWSVEGTRPEAFF.

The chain recombines TRBV27 with TRBJ2-7; TRBD1 is a possible D gene (6 bases). This CDR3 region has 17 residues. Germline V gene data show CDR1 as MNHEY and CDR2 as SMNVEV (reference sequence). V was shortened by 5 bases and J by 4 bases, with 24 bases between the two germline ends. This CDR3 is CASSRRTANKNNYEQYF. The CDR3 DNA follows: TGTGCCAGCAGTCGTAGGACAGCAAATAAAAATAATTACGAGCAGTACTTC.

This chain connects TRBV5-1 to TRBJ2-7; tentative D call: TRBD1 (6 bases). The length of the CDR3 is 14 residues. Germline CDR1 is SGHRS and CDR2 is YFSETQ. Trimming left V 1 base short and J 2 bases short, with 10 bases between. In DNA, the CDR3 is TGCGCCAGCAGCTTGTACAGGGATCCCTACGAGCAGTACTTC. Amino acid sequence: CASSLYRDPYEQYF. The variable domain in full, with the rest retrieved from reference TRBV5-1 and TRBJ2-7, is KAGVTQTPRYLIKTRGQQVTLSCSPISGHRSVSWYQQTPGQGLQFLFEYFSETQRNKGNFPGRFSGRQFSNSRSEMNVSTLELGDSALYLCASSLYRDPYEQYFGPGTRLTVT.

A note on this clone: This sample also contains other DNA sequences that code for the same CDR3. This chain joins TRBV7-9 and TRBJ2-1, with a tentative D call TRBD2 (5 bases). The CDR3 spans 16 residues. V gave up 5 bases and J gave up 3 bases, with 17 bases separating them. Germline CDR1 reads SEHNR; CDR2 reads FQNEAQ (reference sequence). CDR3 amino acids: CASSPASSGDYNEQFF. The CDR3 DNA reads TGTGCCAGCAGCCCAGCGTCCAGCGGAGACTACAATGAGCAGTTCTTC.

V is TRBV5-5 and J is TRBJ2-1; TRBD2 agrees at 8 bases. J was trimmed by 0 bases and V by 1 base; bases with no gene match: 0. The CDR3 contains 15 residues. Per the germline V gene, CDR1 is SGHKS and CDR2 is YYEKEE (reference sequence). CDR3 DNA sequence: TGTGCCAGCAGCTTGCGGGAGGGCTCCTACAATGAGCAGTTCTTC. Translating gives CASSLREGSYNEQFF.

V usage is TRBV7-2 and J usage is TRBJ1-5, with 8 bases identical to TRBD1. CDR3 length equals 12 residues. J was trimmed by 14 bases and V by 4 bases; bases with no gene match: 7. Germline loops: CDR1 SGHTA, CDR2 FQGNSA. CDR3 loop: CASSSPGTGEHF. CDR3 in DNA: TGTGCCAGCAGCTCCCCCGGGACAGGAGAGCATTTT. Drawing the rest from reference TRBV7-2 and TRBJ1-5, the complete variable domain is GAGVSQSPSNKVTEKGKDVELRCDPISGHTALYWYRQSLGQGLEFLIYFQGNSAPDKSGLPSDRFSAERTGGSVSTLTIQRTQQEDSAVYLCASSSPGTGEHFGDGTRLSIL.

This clone was recorded once. This chain links TRBV11-2 with TRBJ2-1, with 11 bases fitting TRBD2. V lost 5 bases and J lost 2; bases outside the gene matches: 11. The CDR3 length is 18 residues. Germline CDR1 and CDR2: SGHAT and FQNNGV. Here the CDR3 reads CASSPIGTSGSPYNEQFF. DNA of the CDR3: TGTGCCAGCAGCCCCATCGGGACTAGCGGTAGCCCCTACAATGAGCAGTTCTTC.

A single count supports this clone. The genes are TRBV5-6 and TRBJ2-2; no clear D gene. The CDR3 is made up of 13 amino acids. Germline V gene data show CDR1 as SGHDT and CDR2 as YYEEEE. Deletions cut 2 bases from V and 2 bases from J, with 4 bases between. CDR3 sequence: CASSLQNTGELFF. In DNA, the CDR3 is TGTGCCAGCAGCTTACAAAACACCGGGGAGCTGTTTTTT.

The J gene is TRBJ2-3, the V gene TRBV9; D unclear. Germline-derived CDR1 and CDR2 are SGDLS and YYNGEE. Deletions cut 0 bases from V and 12 bases from J, with 11 bases between. The CDR3 contains 12 residues. The CDR3 spells CASSVAPGLQYF. As DNA, the CDR3 is TGTGCCAGCAGCGTAGCTCCCGGTCTTCAGTATTTT.

The chain links TRBV27 to TRBJ2-7, with D possibly TRBD1 on 7 matching bases. V shed 4 bases and J shed 7 bases, with 17 bases lying between them. The CDR3 runs to 14 residues. Looked up from germline, CDR1 is MNHEY and CDR2 is SMNVEV (reference sequence). This CDR3 reads CASSSIPPGGEQYF. The CDR3 DNA follows: TGTGCCAGCAGTTCTATACCCCCAGGGGGGGAGCAGTACTTC.

This clone has more than one count but fewer than ten. The rearrangement joins TRBV11-2 to TRBJ2-3; the match to TRBD2 covers 7 bases. The V segment lost 5 bases and the J segment 2 bases; nucleotides outside the gene matches: 16. Per the germline V gene, CDR1 is SGHAT and CDR2 is FQNNGV. The CDR3 consists of 18 residues. The CDR3 coding sequence is TGTGCCAGCAGCCTTTACCCGTCCTGGCTAGCGGTCACAGATACGCAGTATTTT. Translated, it gives CASSLYPSWLAVTDTQYF.

The J gene is TRBJ1-5, the V gene TRBV6-5, with D perhaps matching TRBD1 (6 bases). Per the germline V gene, CDR1 is MNHEY and CDR2 is SVGAGI. V was cut by 10 bases and J by 6 bases, with 16 bases left in between. The CDR3 has 13 residues. The CDR3 reads CATQAGGGQPQHF. CDR3 DNA: TGTGCCACTCAGGCTGGGGGCGGTCAGCCCCAGCATTTT.